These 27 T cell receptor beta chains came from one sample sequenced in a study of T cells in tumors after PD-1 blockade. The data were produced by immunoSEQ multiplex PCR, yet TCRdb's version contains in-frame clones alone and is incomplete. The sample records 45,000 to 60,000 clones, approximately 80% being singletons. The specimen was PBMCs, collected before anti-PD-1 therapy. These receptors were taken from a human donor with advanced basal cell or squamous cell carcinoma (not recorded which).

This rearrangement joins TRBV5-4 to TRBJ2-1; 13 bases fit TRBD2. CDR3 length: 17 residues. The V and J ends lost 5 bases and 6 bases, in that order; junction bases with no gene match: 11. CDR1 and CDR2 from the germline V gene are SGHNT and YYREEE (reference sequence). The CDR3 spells CASRTMTSGGSGNEQFF. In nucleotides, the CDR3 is TGTGCCAGCAGGACCATGACTAGCGGGGGGTCGGGCAATGAGCAGTTCTTC.

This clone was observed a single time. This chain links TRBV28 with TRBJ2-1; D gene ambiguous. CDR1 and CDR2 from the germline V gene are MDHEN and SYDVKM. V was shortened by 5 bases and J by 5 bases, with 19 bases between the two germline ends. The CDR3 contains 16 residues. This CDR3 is CASSPPGRENNNEQFF. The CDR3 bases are TGTGCCAGCAGTCCCCCCGGCCGCGAAAATAACAATGAGCAGTTCTTC.

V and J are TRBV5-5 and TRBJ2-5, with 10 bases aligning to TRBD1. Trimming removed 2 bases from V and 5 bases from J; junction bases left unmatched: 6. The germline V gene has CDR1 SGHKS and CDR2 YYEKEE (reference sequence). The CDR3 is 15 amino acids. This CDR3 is CASSFPTGGIETQYF. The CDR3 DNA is TGTGCCAGCAGCTTCCCGACAGGGGGCATTGAGACCCAGTACTTC.

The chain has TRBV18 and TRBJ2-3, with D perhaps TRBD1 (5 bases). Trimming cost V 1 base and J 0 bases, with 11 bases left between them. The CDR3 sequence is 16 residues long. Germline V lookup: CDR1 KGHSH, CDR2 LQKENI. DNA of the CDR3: TGTGCCAGCTCACCACTCCAGGGAACTAGCACAGATACGCAGTATTTT. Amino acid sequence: CASSPLQGTSTDTQYF.

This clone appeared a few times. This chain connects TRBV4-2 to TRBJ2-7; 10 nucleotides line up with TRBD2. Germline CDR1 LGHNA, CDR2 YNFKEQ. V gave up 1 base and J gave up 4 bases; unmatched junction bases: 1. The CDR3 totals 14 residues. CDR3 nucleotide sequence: TGTGCCAGCAGCCAAGGTAGCGGGAGGTACGAGCAGTACTTC. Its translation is CASSQGSGRYEQYF.

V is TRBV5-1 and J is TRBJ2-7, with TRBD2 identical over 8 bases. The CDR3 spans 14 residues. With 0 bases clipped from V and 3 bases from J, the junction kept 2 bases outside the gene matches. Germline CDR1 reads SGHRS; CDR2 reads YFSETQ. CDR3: CASSLEGLVYEQYF. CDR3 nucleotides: TGCGCCAGCAGCTTGGAGGGACTAGTCTACGAGCAGTACTTC.

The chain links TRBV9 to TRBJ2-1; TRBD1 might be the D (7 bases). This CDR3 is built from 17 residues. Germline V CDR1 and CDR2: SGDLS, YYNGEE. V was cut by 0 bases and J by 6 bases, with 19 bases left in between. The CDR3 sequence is CASSVVGGTASLNEQFF. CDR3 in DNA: TGTGCCAGCAGCGTAGTAGGGGGGACAGCGAGCCTCAATGAGCAGTTCTTC.

The CDR3 region is CASSLLGGSGRPIGQYF. CDR3 DNA: TGTGCCAGCAGTTTATTGGGAGGGAGCGGGCGGCCGATTGGGCAGTACTTC. The chain employs TRBV28 and TRBJ2-7, with 7 bases that match TRBD2. This CDR3 spans 17 amino acids. Trimming cost V 1 base and J 9 bases; bases outside gene matches: 18. CDR1 and CDR2 from the germline V gene are MDHEN and SYDVKM. Supplemented by reference TRBV28 and TRBJ2-7, the full variable domain reads DVKVTQSSRYLVKRTGEKVFLECVQDMDHENMFWYRQDPGLGLRLIYFSYDVKMKEKGDIPEGYSVSREKKERFSLILESASTNQTSMYLCASSLLGGSGRPIGQYFGPGTRLTVT.

CDR3 loop: CASSPGLSGNTIYF. CDR3 nucleotides: TGTGCCAGCTCACCAGGACTTTCTGGAAACACCATATATTTT. The V and J genes are TRBV18 and TRBJ1-3, with D unclear. Per the germline V gene, CDR1 is KGHSH and CDR2 is LQKENI. The CDR3 has 14 amino acids. Deletions cut 2 bases from V and 1 base from J, with 6 bases between.

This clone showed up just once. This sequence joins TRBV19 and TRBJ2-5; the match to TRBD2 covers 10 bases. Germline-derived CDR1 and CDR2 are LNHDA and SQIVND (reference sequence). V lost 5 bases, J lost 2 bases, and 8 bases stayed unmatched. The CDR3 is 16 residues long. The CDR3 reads CASSLQLAGMQETQYF. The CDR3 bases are TGTGCCAGTAGTTTGCAACTAGCGGGGATGCAAGAGACCCAGTACTTC.

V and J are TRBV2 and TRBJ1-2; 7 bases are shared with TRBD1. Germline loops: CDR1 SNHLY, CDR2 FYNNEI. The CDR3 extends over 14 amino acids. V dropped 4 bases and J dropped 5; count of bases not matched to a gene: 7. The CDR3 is CASSGQGGGYGYTF. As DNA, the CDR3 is TGTGCCAGCAGTGGGCAGGGGGGAGGATATGGCTACACCTTC.

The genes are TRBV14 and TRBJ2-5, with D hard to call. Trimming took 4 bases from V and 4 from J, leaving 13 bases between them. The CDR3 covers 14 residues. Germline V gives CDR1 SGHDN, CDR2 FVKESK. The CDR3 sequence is CASSPGSFGETQYF. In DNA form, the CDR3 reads TGTGCCAGCAGCCCCGGCTCCTTCGGAGAGACCCAGTACTTC.

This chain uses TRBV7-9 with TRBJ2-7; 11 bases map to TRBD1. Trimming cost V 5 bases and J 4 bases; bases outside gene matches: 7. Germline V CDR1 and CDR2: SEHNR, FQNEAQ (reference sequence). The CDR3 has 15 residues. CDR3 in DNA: TGTGCCAGCAGCCAATGGACAGGGGGCTTTTACGAGCAGTACTTC. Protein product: CASSQWTGGFYEQYF.

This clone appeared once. The CDR3 nucleotides are TGTGCCAGCAGCCCAGGACGTACCACCCTCGCTGGAAACACCATATATTTT. Amino acids: CASSPGRTTLAGNTIYF. The rearrangement joins TRBV9 to TRBJ1-3; D unclear. Germline V lookup: CDR1 SGDLS, CDR2 YYNGEE. V lost 4 bases to trimming and J lost 2 bases, with 19 bases between them. The CDR3 consists of 17 residues.

The CDR3 loop reads CASSNNKNTEAFF. The CDR3 bases are TGTGCCAGCAGTAATAACAAGAACACTGAAGCTTTCTTT. The genes are TRBV6-6 and TRBJ1-1; D remains unclear. V lost 5 bases and J lost 1, with 8 bases in between. In germline, CDR1 is MNHNY, CDR2 SVGAGI (reference sequence). The CDR3 runs to 13 residues.

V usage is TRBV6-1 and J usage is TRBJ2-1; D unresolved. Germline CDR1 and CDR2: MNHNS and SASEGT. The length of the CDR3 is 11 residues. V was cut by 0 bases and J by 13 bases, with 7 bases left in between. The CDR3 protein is CASSEATEQFF. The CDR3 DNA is TGTGCCAGCAGTGAAGCAACAGAACAGTTCTTC.

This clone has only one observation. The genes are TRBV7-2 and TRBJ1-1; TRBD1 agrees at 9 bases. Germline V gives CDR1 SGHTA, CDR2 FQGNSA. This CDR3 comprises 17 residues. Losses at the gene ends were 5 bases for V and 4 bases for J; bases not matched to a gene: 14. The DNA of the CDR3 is TGTGCCAGCAGCCCCGGACAGGGGAGGGCTAAAGGCACTGAAGCTTTCTTT. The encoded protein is CASSPGQGRAKGTEAFF.

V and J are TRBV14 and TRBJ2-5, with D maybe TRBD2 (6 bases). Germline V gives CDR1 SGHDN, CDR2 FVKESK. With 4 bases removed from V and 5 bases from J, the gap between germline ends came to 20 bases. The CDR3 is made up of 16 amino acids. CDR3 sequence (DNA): TGTGCCAGCAGCCCCGAAGCCGGGGGAATTACGGAGACCCAGTACTTC. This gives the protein CASSPEAGGITETQYF.

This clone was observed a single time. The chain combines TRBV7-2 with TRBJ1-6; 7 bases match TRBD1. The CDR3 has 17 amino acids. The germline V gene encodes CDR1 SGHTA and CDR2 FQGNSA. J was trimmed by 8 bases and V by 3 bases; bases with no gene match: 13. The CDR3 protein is CASSFLARGAGDSPLHF. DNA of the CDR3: TGTGCCAGCAGCTTTCTGGCCAGGGGGGCTGGTGATTCACCCCTCCACTTT.

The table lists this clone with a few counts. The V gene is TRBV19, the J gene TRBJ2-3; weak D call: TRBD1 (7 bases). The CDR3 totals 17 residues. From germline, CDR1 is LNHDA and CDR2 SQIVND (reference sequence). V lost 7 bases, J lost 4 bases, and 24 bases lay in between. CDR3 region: CASTLGGRGRGPDTQYF. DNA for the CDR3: TGTGCCAGTACCCTGGGGGGTAGGGGGCGCGGACCAGATACGCAGTATTTT.

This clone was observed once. The CDR3 nucleotides read TGTGCCAGCAGTCCCGAGTGGGGGATGGATAATGAAAAACTGTTTTTT. Translated, it gives CASSPEWGMDNEKLFF. The gene calls are TRBV2 and TRBJ1-4; D is possibly TRBD1 (5 bases). V shed 5 bases and J shed 4 bases, with 17 bases lying between them. Germline lookup yields CDR1 SNHLY and CDR2 FYNNEI. The CDR3 is 16 amino acids.

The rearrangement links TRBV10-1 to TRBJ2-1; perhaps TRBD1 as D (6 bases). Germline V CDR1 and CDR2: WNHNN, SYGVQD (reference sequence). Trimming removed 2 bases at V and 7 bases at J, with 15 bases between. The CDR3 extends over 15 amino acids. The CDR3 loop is CASSEEGGIGNEQFF. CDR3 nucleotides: TGCGCCAGCAGTGAGGAAGGGGGAATCGGTAATGAGCAGTTCTTC.

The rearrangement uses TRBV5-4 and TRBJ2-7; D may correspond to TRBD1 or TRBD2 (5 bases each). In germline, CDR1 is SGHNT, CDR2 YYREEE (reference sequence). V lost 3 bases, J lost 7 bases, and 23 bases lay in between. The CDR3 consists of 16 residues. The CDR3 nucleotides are TGTGCCAGCAGCTCCGGGACCCAGGCTCTCCTAGGGGAGCAGTACTTC. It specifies CASSSGTQALLGEQYF. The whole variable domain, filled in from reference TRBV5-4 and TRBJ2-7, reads ETGVTQSPTHLIKTRGQQVTLRCSSQSGHNTVSWYQQALGQGPQFIFQYYREEENGRGNFPPRFSGLQFPNYSSELNVNALELDDSALYLCASSSGTQALLGEQYFGPGTRLTVT.

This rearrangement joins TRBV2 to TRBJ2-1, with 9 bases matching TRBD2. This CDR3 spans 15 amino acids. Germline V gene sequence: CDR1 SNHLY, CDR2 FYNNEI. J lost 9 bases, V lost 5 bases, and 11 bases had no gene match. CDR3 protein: CASSPGGGRAGEQFF. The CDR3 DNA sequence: TGTGCCAGCAGTCCGGGGGGCGGGAGGGCCGGTGAGCAGTTCTTC. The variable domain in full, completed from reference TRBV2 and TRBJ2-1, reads EPEVTQTPSHQVTQMGQEVILRCVPISNHLYFYWYRQILGQKVEFLVSFYNNEISEKSEIFDDQFSVERPDGSNFTLKIRSTKLEDSAMYFCASSPGGGRAGEQFFGPGTRLTVL.

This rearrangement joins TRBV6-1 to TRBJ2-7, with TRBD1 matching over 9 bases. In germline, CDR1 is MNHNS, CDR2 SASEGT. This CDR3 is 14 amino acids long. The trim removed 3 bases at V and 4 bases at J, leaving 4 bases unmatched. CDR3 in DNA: TGTGCCAGCAGTGAGGGACAGGGTTTGTACGAGCAGTACTTC. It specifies CASSEGQGLYEQYF.

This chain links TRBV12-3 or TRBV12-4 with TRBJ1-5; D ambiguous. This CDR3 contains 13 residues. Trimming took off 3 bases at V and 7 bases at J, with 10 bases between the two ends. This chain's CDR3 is CASSFNPRQPQHF. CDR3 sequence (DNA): TGTGCCAGCAGTTTCAACCCCAGGCAGCCCCAGCATTTT.

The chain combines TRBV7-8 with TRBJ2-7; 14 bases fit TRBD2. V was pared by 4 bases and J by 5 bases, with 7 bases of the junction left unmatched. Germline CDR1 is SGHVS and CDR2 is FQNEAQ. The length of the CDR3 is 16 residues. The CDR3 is CASSSPGLAGVNEQYF. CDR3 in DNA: TGTGCCAGCAGCTCACCGGGACTAGCGGGAGTGAACGAGCAGTACTTC. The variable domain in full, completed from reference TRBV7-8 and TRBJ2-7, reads GAGVSQSPRYKVAKRGQDVALRCDPISGHVSLFWYQQALGQGPEFLTYFQNEAQLDKSGLPSDRFFAERPEGSVSTLKIQRTQQEDSAVYLCASSSPGLAGVNEQYFGPGTRLTVT.